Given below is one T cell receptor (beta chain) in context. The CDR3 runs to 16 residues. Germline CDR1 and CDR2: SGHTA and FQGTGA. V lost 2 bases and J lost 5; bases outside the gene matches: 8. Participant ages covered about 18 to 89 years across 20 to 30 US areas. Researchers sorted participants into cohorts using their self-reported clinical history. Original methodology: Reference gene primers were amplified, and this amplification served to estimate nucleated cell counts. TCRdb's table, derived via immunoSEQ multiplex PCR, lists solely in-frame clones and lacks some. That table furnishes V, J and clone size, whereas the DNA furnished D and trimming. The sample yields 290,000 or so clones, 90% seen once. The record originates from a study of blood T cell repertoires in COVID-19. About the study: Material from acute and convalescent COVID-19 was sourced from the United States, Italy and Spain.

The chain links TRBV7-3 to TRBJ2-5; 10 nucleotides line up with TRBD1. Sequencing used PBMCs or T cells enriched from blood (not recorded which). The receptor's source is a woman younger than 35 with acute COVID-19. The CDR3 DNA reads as TGTGCCAGCAGCTTAGTATCCGGGACAGGGGTCGAGACCCAGTACTTC. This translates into CASSLVSGTGVETQYF.